Shown below are 20 T cell receptor beta chains from a single sample sequenced in a study of blood T cell repertoires in COVID-19. Using immunoSEQ multiplex PCR, the repertoire was profiled, and TCRdb retains in-frame clones only, with some absent. The table records fewer than 50,000 clones, approximately 85% of them present only once. The specimen was peripheral blood. The receptors come from a man between 35 and 55 years old with active or convalescent COVID-19.

V and J are TRBV19 and TRBJ1-5, with 7 bases identical to TRBD1. Unmatched junction bases numbered 3, after V lost 6 bases and J lost 7 bases. Germline CDR1 reads LNHDA; CDR2 reads SQIVND (reference sequence). This CDR3 comprises 12 residues. CDR3 DNA sequence: TGTGCCAGTAGGGACAGGTTACAGCCCCAGCATTTT. It yields the protein CASRDRLQPQHF.

The V call is TRBV4-2, the J call TRBJ2-3, with TRBD2 matching 7 bases. The ends lost 1 base at V and 1 base at J; junction bases unmatched: 2. This CDR3 is 15 amino acids long. Germline lookup yields CDR1 LGHNA and CDR2 YNFKEQ. CDR3 DNA: TGTGCCAGCAGCCAAGCGGGGGGTGGCACAGATACGCAGTATTTT. Translating it yields CASSQAGGGTDTQYF.

The rearrangement links TRBV7-8 to TRBJ1-4; D not certain. The ends were cut back, 1 base at V and 8 bases at J, with 14 bases in the middle. The germline gives CDR1 SGHVS, CDR2 FQNEAQ. The CDR3 extends over 15 amino acids. The CDR3 nucleotides read TGTGCCAGCAGCTTAGAGCGCGTTGTTACGGAAAAACTGTTTTTT. Translating gives CASSLERVVTEKLFF.

The chain joins TRBV5-8 to TRBJ1-1, with D possibly matching TRBD1 (5 bases). Per germline, CDR1 SGHTS and CDR2 YDEGEE. The CDR3 consists of 14 residues. Trimming removed 0 bases from V and 5 bases from J, with 11 bases in between. CDR3 in DNA: TGTGCCAGCAGCTTGGTCGGGGCGGGGACTGAAGCTTTCTTT. Protein sequence: CASSLVGAGTEAFF.

This chain joins TRBV19 and TRBJ1-1; D is undetermined. Trimming cost V 5 bases and J 1 base, with 14 bases left between them. There are 15 residues in the CDR3. The germline V gene has CDR1 LNHDA and CDR2 SQIVND (reference sequence). CDR3 coding DNA: TGTGCCAGTAGTCAGAGGGTCCGGACGAACACTGAAGCTTTCTTT. This codes for CASSQRVRTNTEAFF.

CDR3 nucleotides: TGTGCCAGCAGCGTAGCGGGCTATGGCTACACCTTC. It encodes CASSVAGYGYTF. J is TRBJ1-2 and V is TRBV9; unclear D gene. V gave up 0 bases and J gave up 4 bases, with 4 bases separating them. Germline-derived CDR1 and CDR2 are SGDLS and YYNGEE. This CDR3 is 12 amino acids long.

The J gene is TRBJ2-7, the V gene TRBV27, with 10 bases identical to TRBD1. The CDR3 loop spans 18 amino acids. V was clipped by 5 bases and J by 3 bases; unmatched bases: 16. Germline CDR1 is MNHEY and CDR2 is SMNVEV (reference sequence). CDR3 loop: CASSLGARTGGGYYEQYF. As DNA, the CDR3 is TGTGCCAGCAGTCTGGGGGCCCGGACAGGGGGTGGATACTACGAGCAGTACTTC.

This clone appeared a single time. CDR3 in amino acids: CAWSPDSPVAGYTF. For the CDR3, the DNA is TGTGCCTGGAGTCCTGACAGTCCTGTAGCTGGCTACACCTTC. The genes are TRBV30 and TRBJ1-2, with D possibly TRBD1 on 5 matching bases. Trimming cost V 2 bases and J 7 bases, with 17 bases left between them. The CDR3 is 14 amino acids. Germline CDR1 is GTSNPN and CDR2 is SVGIG (reference sequence).

The rearrangement links TRBV24-1 to TRBJ1-2; TRBD1 matches 8 bases. The V segment lost 4 bases and the J segment 4 bases; nucleotides outside the gene matches: 4. There are 14 residues in the CDR3. Looked up from germline, CDR1 is KGHDR and CDR2 is SFDVKD. Written as DNA, the CDR3 is TGTGCCACCAGTGAGGATGGGACAGGCTATGGCTACACCTTC. It translates to CATSEDGTGYGYTF.

The genes are TRBV4-3 and TRBJ2-1, with a possible D match to TRBD1 (6 bases). Germline V lookup: CDR1 LGHNA, CDR2 YSLEER. V lost 1 base to trimming and J lost 9 bases, with 10 bases between them. The CDR3 sequence is 13 residues long. CDR3 region: CASSQGAGAEQFF. CDR3 nucleotide sequence: TGCGCCAGCAGCCAAGGGGCAGGGGCTGAGCAGTTCTTC.

This clone was seen more than once but under ten times. The rearrangement links TRBV7-9 to TRBJ2-3; 11 bases fit TRBD2. V gave up 5 bases and J gave up 2 bases; unmatched junction bases: 15. From germline, CDR1 is SEHNR and CDR2 FQNEAQ (reference sequence). The CDR3 contains 19 residues. CDR3 sequence: CASSGRLAGGIRDTDTQYF. In DNA form, the CDR3 reads TGTGCCAGCAGCGGAAGGCTAGCGGGAGGAATTCGGGACACAGATACGCAGTATTTT.

The chain joins TRBV5-4 to TRBJ2-7; 8 positions agree with TRBD1. Germline CDR1 is SGHNT and CDR2 is YYREEE (reference sequence). V dropped 3 bases and J dropped 6; count of bases not matched to a gene: 5. This CDR3 has 13 amino acids. In nucleotides, the CDR3 is TGTGCCAGCAGCTCCCAGACAGGGGCCGAGCAGTACTTC. This translates into CASSSQTGAEQYF.

Here the CDR3 DNA reads TGTGCCATCAGTCCGGGCCCGGCTGGACCGAGGGAGGGCTACACCTTC. Translation gives CAISPGPAGPREGYTF. The genes are TRBV10-3 and TRBJ1-2; D unresolved. Between the trimmed V and J ends, which lost 5 bases and 8 bases, there was a span of 24 bases. Germline V lookup: CDR1 ENHRY, CDR2 SYGVKD. The CDR3 covers 16 residues.

The CDR3: CASSLAGVTNEKLFF. The CDR3 nucleotides read TGTGCCAGCAGCCTCGCAGGGGTAACTAATGAAAAACTGTTTTTT. The chain links TRBV5-5 to TRBJ1-4, with D tentatively TRBD1 (6 bases). This CDR3 has 15 amino acids. Deletions cut 4 bases from V and 1 base from J, with 11 bases between. The germline V gene has CDR1 SGHKS and CDR2 YYEKEE (reference sequence).

The sample holds a few counts of this clone. The genes are TRBV5-6 and TRBJ2-7; tentatively, D is TRBD1 (6 bases). The CDR3 spans 12 residues. V lost 2 bases and J 3 bases, leaving 6 bases between the germline ends. Germline assignment: CDR1 SGHDT and CDR2 YYEEEE. The CDR3: CASSLGGYEQYF. As DNA, the CDR3 is TGTGCCAGCAGCTTAGGGGGCTACGAGCAGTACTTC.

The chain uses TRBV2 and TRBJ2-3; 9 nucleotides align to TRBD2. The J segment lost 0 bases and the V segment lost 2 bases, leaving 9 bases of the junction unmatched. CDR3 size: 18 residues. CDR1 SNHLY and CDR2 FYNNEI come from the germline V gene. CDR3 sequence: CASSERLAGASSTDTQYF. The CDR3 DNA follows: TGTGCCAGCAGTGAAAGGTTAGCGGGGGCTTCTAGCACAGATACGCAGTATTTT.

The J gene is TRBJ2-1, the V gene TRBV19; 9 bases line up with TRBD2. Germline values: CDR1 LNHDA, CDR2 SQIVND (reference sequence). CDR3 length equals 15 residues. Germline trimming cut 1 base from V and 7 bases from J; bases unmatched to any gene: 5. CDR3 bases: TGTGCCAGTAGTATAGTAGTAGCGGGGGCTAATGAGCAGTTCTTC. Protein sequence: CASSIVVAGANEQFF.

The chain uses TRBV2 and TRBJ1-5, with D possibly TRBD1 on 6 matching bases. CDR1 SNHLY and CDR2 FYNNEI come from the germline V gene. V lost 4 bases and J lost 8, with 15 bases in between. The CDR3 is 14 amino acids. CDR3 coding DNA: TGTGCCAGCAGTGGGGACAAATTCCCGGAGCCCCAGCATTTT. Protein product: CASSGDKFPEPQHF.

A note on this clone: Germline and junction disagree at one end, which may indicate a read error. The chain uses TRBV7-6 and TRBJ2-3, with 15 bases fitting TRBD2. Germline V lookup: CDR1 SGHVS, CDR2 FNYEAQ. The CDR3 covers 14 residues. CDR3 amino acids: CASSPGLAGGRKDF. The CDR3 nucleotides are TGTGCCAGCAGTCCGGGACTAGCGGGGGGCAGGAAAGATTTT.

The chain's CDR3 is CASRWDRDSYNEQFF. The CDR3 coding sequence is TGTGCCAGCAGATGGGACAGGGACTCCTACAATGAGCAGTTCTTC. This rearrangement joins TRBV27 to TRBJ2-1; 9 bases are shared with TRBD1. Germline assignment: CDR1 MNHEY and CDR2 SMNVEV (reference sequence). The CDR3 has 15 residues. Trimming took 6 bases from V and 0 from J; bases not matched to a gene: 3.